These T cell receptor beta chains were read from a single sample in a study of CD8 T cells in ankylosing spondylitis. TCRdb re-called the 5' RACE reads with MiXCR, one entry per CDR3 protein. This table has 36,000 or so distinct CDR3 sequences, about 5.5% appearing once. The material sequenced was blood, either unsorted or a sorted T cell fraction (not recorded which). These receptors originate from a male donor with ankylosing spondylitis or in good health (not recorded which). Each CDR3 is given with its conserved first and last residue. A D gene is named only where the DNA matches it firmly. Expanded clones are given a class, and other clones once, few, many or no size at all.

v_call	d_call	j_call	clone_size	cdr3_aa	cdr3_nt
TRBV6-5	TRBD2	TRBJ2-3	many	CASSLASGESSTDTQYF	TGTGCCAGCAGTTTGGCTAGCGGGGAGTCTAGCACAGATACGCAGTATTTT
TRBV29-1	-	TRBJ2-4	medium-sized	CSVAVAKNIQYF	TGCAGCGTTGCGGTAGCCAAAAACATTCAGTACTTC
TRBV7-8	-	TRBJ2-7	many	CASSLATGWEQYF	TGTGCCAGCAGCTTAGCGACGGGTTGGGAGCAGTACTTC
TRBV30	TRBD2	TRBJ2-1	many	CTFYWREGRNEQFF	TGTACTTTCTACTGGCGGGAGGGCCGGAATGAGCAGTTCTTC
TRBV20-1	-	TRBJ2-1	medium-sized	CSASAGNEQFF	TGCAGTGCTAGCGCGGGGAATGAGCAGTTCTTC
TRBV5-1	-	TRBJ2-7	many	CASSGAGTLDEKYF	TGCGCCAGCAGCGGCGCCGGGACGCTCGACGAGAAGTACTTC
TRBV29-1	TRBD2	TRBJ2-1	many	CSVESGGNEQFF	TGCAGCGTTGAGTCGGGGGGCAATGAGCAGTTCTTC
TRBV6-1	TRBD2	TRBJ2-3	many	CASKRGSTDTQYF	TGTGCCAGCAAGCGGGGAAGCACAGATACGCAGTATTTT
TRBV10-3	-	TRBJ2-3	many	CAISLRTAYTDTQYF	TGTGCCATCAGCCTTCGGACAGCCTACACAGATACGCAGTATTTT
TRBV7-8	-	TRBJ2-5	-	CASSLTRWRGNQETQYF	TGTGCCAGCAGCTTAACGCGGTGGCGGGGAAACCAAGAGACCCAGTACTTC
TRBV12-3/TRBV12-4	TRBD1	TRBJ1-5	many	CASSRHTGTDYSNQPQHF	TGTGCCAGCAGTCGACACACCGGGACAGACTATAGCAATCAGCCCCAGCATTTT
TRBV5-1	TRBD1	TRBJ2-7	many	CASSLGGQGATYEQYF	TGCGCCAGCAGCTTGGGTGGACAGGGGGCAACCTACGAGCAGTACTTC
TRBV19	-	TRBJ1-1	many	CASSGMTGNTEAFF	TGTGCCAGCTCCGGAATGACGGGGAACACTGAAGCTTTCTTT
TRBV7-2	-	TRBJ2-3	many	CASTTRAGARAQYF	TGTGCCAGCACGACCAGGGCGGGGGCAAGGGCGCAGTATTTT
TRBV12-3/TRBV12-4	TRBD1	TRBJ1-5	many	CASSRTGTGDQPQHF	TGTGCCAGCAGCCGTACCGGGACAGGGGATCAGCCCCAGCATTTT
TRBV6-1	TRBD2	TRBJ2-1	many	CASSPRLAGGHEQFF	TGTGCCAGCAGTCCCAGACTAGCGGGAGGGCATGAGCAGTTCTTC
TRBV10-3	TRBD1	TRBJ2-7	many	CAISGTTGAGSYEQYF	TGTGCCATCAGTGGCACGACAGGGGCAGGCTCCTACGAGCAGTACTTC
TRBV7-9	-	TRBJ1-2	many	CASSYEDGLYGYTF	TGTGCCAGCAGCTACGAGGACGGGCTCTATGGCTACACCTTC
TRBV4-2	-	TRBJ2-7	-	CASSSRLGYEQYF	TGTGCCAGCAGCTCCCGGCTCGGCTACGAGCAGTACTTC
TRBV4-3	-	TRBJ1-3	many	CASSQDWGFGGNTIYF	TGCGCCAGCAGCCAAGATTGGGGGTTCGGCGGAAACACCATATATTTT
TRBV7-6	TRBD1	TRBJ2-7	many	CASSLADRGSYEQYF	TGTGCCAGCAGCTTAGCGGACAGGGGGTCCTACGAGCAGTACTTC
TRBV2	-	TRBJ2-5	many	CASRTGSKTQYF	TGTGCCAGCAGAACAGGGTCGAAGACCCAGTACTTC
TRBV7-9	TRBD1	TRBJ1-1	many	CASSGRQGAIGSEAFF	TGTGCCAGCAGCGGTCGACAGGGGGCGATTGGCTCTGAAGCTTTCTTT
TRBV28	TRBD1	TRBJ1-6	many	CASSPAATGGVGNSPLHF	TGTGCCAGCAGTCCCGCCGCGACAGGGGGTGTAGGTAATTCACCCCTCCACTTT
TRBV7-3	-	TRBJ2-3	many	CASSLMERASTDTQYF	TGTGCCAGCAGCTTAATGGAACGGGCTAGCACAGATACGCAGTATTTT
TRBV6-2/TRBV6-3	-	TRBJ2-2	many	CASKSPNTGELFF	TGTGCCAGCAAATCCCCAAACACCGGGGAGCTGTTTTTT
TRBV11-2	-	TRBJ1-6	many	CASSLSGTFLMRNNSPLHF	TGTGCCAGCAGCCTTTCCGGGACCTTTCTGATGAGGAATAATTCACCCCTCCACTTT
TRBV6-1	-	TRBJ2-5	many	CASSDVTRIQETQYF	TGTGCCAGTTCCGACGTGACGAGGATCCAAGAGACCCAGTACTTC
TRBV5-1	TRBD1	TRBJ2-6	many	CASSRGDRQYSGANVLTF	TGCGCCAGCAGCCGAGGGGACAGACAATACTCTGGGGCCAACGTCCTGACTTTC
TRBV21-1	-	TRBJ2-7	many	CASSRGEQALYEQYF	TGTGCCAGCAGCCGCGGGGAACAGGCGCTTTACGAGCAGTACTTC